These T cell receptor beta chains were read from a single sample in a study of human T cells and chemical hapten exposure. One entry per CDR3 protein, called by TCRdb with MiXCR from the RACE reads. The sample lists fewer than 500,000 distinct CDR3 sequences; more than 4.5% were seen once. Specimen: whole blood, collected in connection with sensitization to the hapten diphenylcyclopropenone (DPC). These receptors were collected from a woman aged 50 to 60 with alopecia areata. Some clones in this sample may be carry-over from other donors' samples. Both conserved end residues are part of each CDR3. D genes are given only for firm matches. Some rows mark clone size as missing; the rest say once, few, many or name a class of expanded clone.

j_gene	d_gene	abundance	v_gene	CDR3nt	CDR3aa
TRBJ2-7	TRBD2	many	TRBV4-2	TGTGCCAGCAGCCTGGGGACTAGCGGCCTTAACTCCTACGAGCAGTACTTC	CASSLGTSGLNSYEQYF
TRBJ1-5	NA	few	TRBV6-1	TGTGCCAGCAGTGAATCCCCAGCGCCTAGCAATCAGCCCCAGCATTTT	CASSESPAPSNQPQHF
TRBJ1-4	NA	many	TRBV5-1	TGCGCCAGCAGCCTGGGGTCTAATGAAAAACTGTTTTTT	CASSLGSNEKLFF
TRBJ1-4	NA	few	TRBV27	TGTGCCAGCAGTTTATCCGGACGGAAGGGGGAAAAACTGTTTTTT	CASSLSGRKGEKLFF
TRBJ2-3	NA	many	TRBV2	TGTGCCAGCAACCCCGTGGCCCCAGATACGCAGTATTTT	CASNPVAPDTQYF
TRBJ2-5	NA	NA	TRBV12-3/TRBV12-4	TGTGCCAGCAGTACTAGGGGCTCCCCGTACCAAGAGACCCAGTACTTC	CASSTRGSPYQETQYF
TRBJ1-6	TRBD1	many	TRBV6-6	TGTGCCAGCAGTTTTGGACAGGGGTATAATTCACCCCTCCACTTT	CASSFGQGYNSPLHF
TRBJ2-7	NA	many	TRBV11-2	TGTGCCAGCAGCTTAGTTGCAGGGCCCAGGGACGAGCAGTACTTC	CASSLVAGPRDEQYF
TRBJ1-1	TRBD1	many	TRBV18	TGTGCCAGCAGTCCTGACAGGGGCACTGAAGCTTTCTTT	CASSPDRGTEAFF
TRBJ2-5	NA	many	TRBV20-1	TGCAGTGCTATCCACGAGTACCAAGAGACCCAGTACTTC	CSAIHEYQETQYF
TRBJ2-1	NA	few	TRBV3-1	TGTGCCAGCAGCCAATCTACTGAGCAGTTCTTC	CASSQSTEQFF
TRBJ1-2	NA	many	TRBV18	TGTGCCAGCTCACCTCCTTCCGCAGGGATCTATGGCTACACCTTC	CASSPPSAGIYGYTF
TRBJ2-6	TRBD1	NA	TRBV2	TGTGCCAGCAGAACGGGACAGTCATCCTCTGGGGCCAACGTCCTGACTTTC	CASRTGQSSSGANVLTF
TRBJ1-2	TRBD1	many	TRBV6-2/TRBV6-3	TGTGCCAGCAGCCTGGGGACAGTCCGGTCTGGCTACACCTTC	CASSLGTVRSGYTF
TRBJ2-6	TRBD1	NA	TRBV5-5	TGTGCCAGCAGCCCCGGGACAGGGGCCGGGGCCAACGTCCTGACTTTC	CASSPGTGAGANVLTF
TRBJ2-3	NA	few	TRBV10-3	TGTGCCATCAGTGAGTCCGCGGGGAACACAGATACGCAGTATTTT	CAISESAGNTDTQYF
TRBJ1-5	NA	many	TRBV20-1	TGCAGTGCGGACCGGGGCGGTGGCCAGCCCCAGCATTTT	CSADRGGGQPQHF
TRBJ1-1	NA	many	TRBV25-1	TGTGCCAGCAGTGAGACTTGGGGCGACTCGAACACTGAAGCTTTCTTT	CASSETWGDSNTEAFF
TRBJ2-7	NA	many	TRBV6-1	TGTGCCAGCAGTGAATTGGAAGCCCTCAGCTCCTACGAGCAGTACTTC	CASSELEALSSYEQYF
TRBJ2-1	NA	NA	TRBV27	TGTGCCAGCAGTTTATCTTTTGGACGTGAGCAGTTCTTC	CASSLSFGREQFF
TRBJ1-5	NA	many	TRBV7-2	TGTGCCAGCAGCCCTCGTCGGGGGCTCGAGGGTGTCAATCAGCCCCAGCATTTT	CASSPRRGLEGVNQPQHF
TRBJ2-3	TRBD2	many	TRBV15	TGTGCCACCAGCAGAGACCCCTCCCTACTAGCGGGCCTGACAGATACGCAGTATTTT	CATSRDPSLLAGLTDTQYF
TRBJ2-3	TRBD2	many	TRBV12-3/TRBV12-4	TGTGCCAGCCTTCCCCTAGCGGGGGGGCTCACAGATACGCAGTATTTT	CASLPLAGGLTDTQYF
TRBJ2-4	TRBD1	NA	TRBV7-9	TGTGCCAGCAGCTTAGTGTCGTCCGGACAGGAAAACATTCAGTACTTC	CASSLVSSGQENIQYF
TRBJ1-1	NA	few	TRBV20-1	TGCAGTGCCCGGGGAGGGGTTGAAGCTTTCTTT	CSARGGVEAFF
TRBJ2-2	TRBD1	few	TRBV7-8	TGTGCCAGCAGCTTGGACAGGACGGCGAACACCGGGGAGCTGTTTTTT	CASSLDRTANTGELFF
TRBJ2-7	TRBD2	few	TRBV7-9	TGTGCCAGCAGCCCCGCTAGCGGGAGGACCTACGAGCAGTACTTC	CASSPASGRTYEQYF
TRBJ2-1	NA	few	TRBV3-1	TGTGCCAGCAGCCAAAAGAGTGGGGGTGGGCAGTTCTTC	CASSQKSGGGQFF
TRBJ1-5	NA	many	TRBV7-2	TGTGCCAGCAGCTTAGCAGGGTGGAATCAGCCCCAGCATTTT	CASSLAGWNQPQHF
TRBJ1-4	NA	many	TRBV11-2	TGTGCCAGCAGCCAAAGGCGGGTCGGACAGCAAAATGAAAAACTGTTTTTT	CASSQRRVGQQNEKLFF
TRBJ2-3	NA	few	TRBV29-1	TGCAGCGTTGAGACCCCCCTCTACACAGATACGCAGTATTTT	CSVETPLYTDTQYF
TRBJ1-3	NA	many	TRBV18	TGTGCCAGCTCACTCGACAGGTTCGGAAACACCATATATTTT	CASSLDRFGNTIYF
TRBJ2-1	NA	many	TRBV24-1	TGTGCCACCGGACGCTCCTGGGGTGAGCAGTTCTTC	CATGRSWGEQFF
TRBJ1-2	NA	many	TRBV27	TGTGCCAGCAGTACAACAGGGTACTATGGCTACACCTTC	CASSTTGYYGYTF
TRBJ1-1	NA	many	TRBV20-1	TGCAGTGCTAGAGGCCAGGCGGAGGTTGAAGCTTTCTTT	CSARGQAEVEAFF
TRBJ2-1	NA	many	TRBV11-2	TGTGCCAGCACCGTGGGGACGGGCCGCAATGAGCAGTTCTTC	CASTVGTGRNEQFF
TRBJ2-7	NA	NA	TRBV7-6	TGTGCCAGCAGCATCTTTCAGGGCCGCGAGCAGTACTTC	CASSIFQGREQYF
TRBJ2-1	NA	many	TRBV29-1	TGCAGCGTTGTCCACGATGAGCAGTTCTTC	CSVVHDEQFF
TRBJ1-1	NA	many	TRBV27	TGTGCCAGCAGATGGTACAGGGAATCGAACACTGAAGCTTTCTTT	CASRWYRESNTEAFF
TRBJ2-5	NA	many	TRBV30	TGTGCCCGGACTACCAAATACCAAGAGACCCAGTACTTC	CARTTKYQETQYF
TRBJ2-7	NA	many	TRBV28	TGTGCCAGCAGCCCCGGCATGCGCTGGCCAAATTACGAGCAGTACTTC	CASSPGMRWPNYEQYF
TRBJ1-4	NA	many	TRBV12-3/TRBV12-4	TGTGCCAGCAGCCCCCAAGCAACTAATGAAAAACTGTTTTTT	CASSPQATNEKLFF
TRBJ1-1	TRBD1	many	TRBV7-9	TGTGCCAGCAGCTTAGGCCAGGGGGTCTTTAGAAACACTGAAGCTTTCTTT	CASSLGQGVFRNTEAFF
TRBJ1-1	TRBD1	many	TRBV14	TGTGCCAGCAGCCCTAACAGGGGTACTGAAGCTTTCTTT	CASSPNRGTEAFF
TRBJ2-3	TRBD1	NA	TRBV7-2	TGTGCCAGCAGCTTAGGGACAGGGGCGAACACAGATACGCAGTATTTT	CASSLGTGANTDTQYF
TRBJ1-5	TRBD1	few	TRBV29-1	TGCAGCGTTGAGACAGGGGGCGTAGGTCAGCCCCAGCATTTT	CSVETGGVGQPQHF
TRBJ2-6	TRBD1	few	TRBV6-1	TGTGCCAGCAGACCAACAGGGGTGCTGAGGGCCAACGTCCTGACTTTC	CASRPTGVLRANVLTF
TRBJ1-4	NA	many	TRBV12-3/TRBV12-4	TGTGCCAGCAGTTTCGGGCCGCTTAATGAAAAACTGTTTTTT	CASSFGPLNEKLFF
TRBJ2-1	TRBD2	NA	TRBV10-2	TGCGCCAGCAGTGAGGAAAGGGAGGGCTACAATGAGCAGTTCTTC	CASSEEREGYNEQFF
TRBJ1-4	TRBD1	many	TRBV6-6	TGTGCCAGCAGCCCGGGACAGGGGGCCACTAATGAAAAACTGTTTTTT	CASSPGQGATNEKLFF
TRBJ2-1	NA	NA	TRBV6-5	TGTGCCAGCAGTGACCCGCCCAACAATGAGCAGTTCTTC	CASSDPPNNEQFF
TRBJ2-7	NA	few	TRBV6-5	TGTGCCAGCAGTTACTCAAGGACGTTCGAGCAGTACTTC	CASSYSRTFEQYF
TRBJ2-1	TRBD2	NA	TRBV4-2	TGTGCCAGCAGCCAAGAAGGGACTAGCTCCTACAATGAGCAGTTCTTC	CASSQEGTSSYNEQFF
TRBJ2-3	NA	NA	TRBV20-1	TGCAGTGCTAGAGGTCGACAGCTTACAGATACGCAGTATTTT	CSARGRQLTDTQYF